This T cell receptor (beta chain) was identified during a study of blood T cell repertoires in COVID-19. Study background: Samples of COVID-19 (acute and convalescent) were obtained from the United States, Italy and Spain. T cells, B-cell-depleted T cells, or PBMCs supplied cDNA or gDNA.

Per the authors' pipeline: Reference gene primers were amplified, and this amplification served to estimate nucleated cell counts. Clones were read by immunoSEQ multiplex PCR, and TCRdb kept only the in-frame ones, dropping some. Clone size and V and J calls were adopted from that table, with D and trimming inferred from the DNA. The sample carries 55,000 to 70,000 clones, roughly four fifths recorded once. V was clipped by 4 bases and J by 2 bases, with 8 bases between them. Germline lookup yields CDR1 LGHDT and CDR2 YNNKEL (reference sequence). This CDR3 contains 13 residues. The clonotype was recovered from a woman of 80 years or more with acute or convalescent COVID-19. The V call is TRBV3-1 (or the pseudogene TRBV3-2), the J call TRBJ2-5, with no clear D. Sequencing was carried out using peripheral blood. The CDR3 DNA follows: TGTGCCAGCAGCCTGAGTATACAAGAGACCCAGTACTTC. This translates into CASSLSIQETQYF.